Listed below are T cell receptor beta chains from one sample, sequenced in a study of T cells expressing NK-cell markers. No DNA is given; TCRdb re-called the 5' RACE reads and lists each CDR3 protein once. The specimen's table records over 350,000 distinct CDR3 sequences. Sequencing was done on a sample of blood T cells: a sorted CD56 or NKG2C T cell subset, CD4+ or CD8+ T cells, or bulk PBMC T cells (not recorded which). The receptor source for this set is a woman between 50 and 59 years old in good health. CDR3s include the opening cysteine and the closing phenylalanine or tryptophan.

j_gene	v_gene	CDR3aa
TRBJ2-5	TRBV9	CASSALDGQGGIGETQYF
TRBJ2-3	TRBV5-1	CASSSLRDPRADTQYF
TRBJ2-1	TRBV7-3	CASSLVTRAEQFF
TRBJ2-1	TRBV6-1	CASSEERYANEQFF
TRBJ2-2	TRBV21-1	CASSNPREPGSCFF
TRBJ2-1	TRBV12-3/TRBV12-4	CAMSRTSPYNEQFF
TRBJ2-7	TRBV11-3	CASSYEGEEYEQYF
TRBJ1-3	TRBV3-1	CASSQTGASGNTIYF
TRBJ2-1	TRBV21-1	CASSQERKDDNEQFF
TRBJ2-1	TRBV7-9	CASSQIPKNEQFF
TRBJ1-1	TRBV2	CASGRPGTEAFF
TRBJ2-2	TRBV2	CASSEVQGGTGELFF
TRBJ2-7	TRBV30	CAWSSAGWTYEQYF
TRBJ2-3	TRBV7-3	CASSLSRAAPDTQYF
TRBJ1-1	TRBV15	CATSPSPFTNTEAFF
TRBJ2-5	TRBV5-1	CASSLEGVTQYF
TRBJ2-2	TRBV28	CASSRPGQGITGELFF
TRBJ2-7	TRBV20-1	CSARPRLAWGEQYF
TRBJ2-1	TRBV29-1	CSVLGDNAKQFF
TRBJ1-6	TRBV20-1	CSAITGDNSPLHF
TRBJ2-3	TRBV6-6	CASSFPPWRGTDTQYF
TRBJ2-1	TRBV5-1	CASSPMRSGEQFF
TRBJ1-1	TRBV5-1	CASSPDRQGREAFF
TRBJ2-5	TRBV5-6	CATASGGRETQYF
TRBJ2-3	TRBV19	CASSIRGAQVDTQYF
TRBJ2-3	TRBV3-1	CASSLRSSGTLPDTQYF
TRBJ2-7	TRBV5-6	CASSLSGRKSYEQYF
TRBJ2-1	TRBV11-3	CASSYGTWRGSSYNEQFF
TRBJ2-5	TRBV3-1	CASSQAREKETQYF
TRBJ1-1	TRBV29-1	CSSHSPPNTEAFF
TRBJ2-7	TRBV10-3	CAISEQLAGRSSYEQYF
TRBJ2-1	TRBV10-2	CASTGLAGRRAHNEQFF
TRBJ1-2	TRBV27	CASSVTGQGKRGYTF
TRBJ2-1	TRBV15	CATKREGLYNEQFF
TRBJ2-2	TRBV30	CAWTPWRFGELFF
TRBJ2-1	TRBV29-1	CSVEARDEQFF
TRBJ2-2	TRBV6-6	CASSYGWGSPALFF
TRBJ2-1	TRBV2	CATTSWSGEQFF
TRBJ2-7	TRBV7-9	CASSIRTDSSYEQYF
TRBJ2-1	TRBV6-5	CASSYGDDEQFF
TRBJ2-4	TRBV7-9	CASSLDGLAKNIQYF
TRBJ2-2	TRBV24-1	CATSDPGTMRFPGELFF
TRBJ1-1	TRBV20-1	CSARGTGWNTEAFF
TRBJ2-7	TRBV12-3/TRBV12-4	CASSPTQAITYEQYF
TRBJ2-5	TRBV7-2	CASRAPGQGGETQYF